This is a list of T cell receptor beta chains from one sample in a study of response to subunit inactivated influenza vaccine. Each CDR3 protein is one row after TCRdb ran MiXCR on the RT-PCR reads. The sample contains some 550,000 distinct CDR3 sequences, approximately 20% of which appear only once. These records were also assigned to another study, of T cells expressing NK-cell markers.

The source was CD4+ T cells sorted from PBMCs, collected 11 to 12 days after vaccination. The source is a man aged 45-65 years who received an inactivated influenza vaccine. CDR3s include the opening cysteine and the closing phenylalanine or tryptophan. Each record gives: V gene, D gene, J gene, clone size, CDR3 DNA, CDR3 protein. D genes are given only for firm matches. Rows give clone size only sometimes, using once, few, many, or a class for an expanded clone.

v_call: TRBV18
d_call: .
j_call: TRBJ2-7
clone_size: few
cdr3_nt: TGTGCCAGCTCACCACCGAATGAGCCCTACGAGCAGTACTTC
cdr3_aa: CASSPPNEPYEQYF

v_call: TRBV7-9
d_call: .
j_call: TRBJ2-7
clone_size: .
cdr3_nt: TGTGCCAGCACCCTAAGTTCCGAGCAGTACTTC
cdr3_aa: CASTLSSEQYF

v_call: TRBV29-1
d_call: .
j_call: TRBJ2-1
clone_size: few
cdr3_nt: TGCAGCGTTGTTTTCCACAATGAGCAGTTCTTC
cdr3_aa: CSVVFHNEQFF

v_call: TRBV4-2
d_call: .
j_call: TRBJ2-4
clone_size: few
cdr3_nt: TGTGCCAGCAGCTCCCCCACCCAAAACATTCAGTACTTC
cdr3_aa: CASSSPTQNIQYF

v_call: TRBV2
d_call: .
j_call: TRBJ2-3
clone_size: few
cdr3_nt: TGTGCCAGCAGATCTATCGCCGATACGCAGTATTTT
cdr3_aa: CASRSIADTQYF

v_call: TRBV7-6
d_call: TRBD1
j_call: TRBJ2-7
clone_size: few
cdr3_nt: TGTGCCAGCAGCTCACTGATAGGGGACAGTGTTTTTAACGAGCAGTACTTC
cdr3_aa: CASSSLIGDSVFNEQYF

v_call: TRBV5-1
d_call: .
j_call: TRBJ2-6
clone_size: many
cdr3_nt: TGCGCCAGCAGCTTACCCAATTCTGGGGCCAACGTCCTGACTTTC
cdr3_aa: CASSLPNSGANVLTF

v_call: TRBV28
d_call: .
j_call: TRBJ1-1
clone_size: .
cdr3_nt: TGTGCCAGCAACGGGCCCCATCTTGGGGGCACTGAAGCTTTCTTT
cdr3_aa: CASNGPHLGGTEAFF

v_call: TRBV5-1
d_call: .
j_call: TRBJ2-3
clone_size: .
cdr3_nt: TGCGCCAGCAGCCTTAGCAGGAAAACAGATACGCAGTATTTT
cdr3_aa: CASSLSRKTDTQYF

v_call: TRBV14
d_call: .
j_call: TRBJ2-3
clone_size: many
cdr3_nt: TGTGCCAGCAGCTCGGAGTATACGCAGTATTTT
cdr3_aa: CASSSEYTQYF

v_call: TRBV12-3/TRBV12-4
d_call: .
j_call: TRBJ1-3
clone_size: .
cdr3_nt: TGTGCCAGCAGTTGGCATGGGGGGGGAAACACCATATATTTT
cdr3_aa: CASSWHGGGNTIYF

v_call: TRBV5-1
d_call: .
j_call: TRBJ2-1
clone_size: many
cdr3_nt: TGCGCCAGCAGCTTGGTCGTAGATTCCTTCTACAATGAGCAGTTCTTC
cdr3_aa: CASSLVVDSFYNEQFF

v_call: TRBV10-3
d_call: .
j_call: TRBJ2-5
clone_size: few
cdr3_nt: TGTGCCATCTCAAGGGACACCCAAGAGACCCAGTACTTC
cdr3_aa: CAISRDTQETQYF

v_call: TRBV4-1
d_call: .
j_call: TRBJ1-5
clone_size: .
cdr3_nt: TGCGCCAGCAGCCAAGATGGCCGGAATCAGCCCCAGCATTTT
cdr3_aa: CASSQDGRNQPQHF

v_call: TRBV6-2/TRBV6-3
d_call: .
j_call: TRBJ2-7
clone_size: .
cdr3_nt: TGTGCCAGCAGTTACTCGGGGCTTCAGGGCAGCTACGAGCAGTACTTC
cdr3_aa: CASSYSGLQGSYEQYF

v_call: TRBV24-1
d_call: TRBD1
j_call: TRBJ2-3
clone_size: few
cdr3_nt: TGTGCCACCAGTGATCCGGGAGGGACAGGGGTGCCAGATACGCAGTATTTT
cdr3_aa: CATSDPGGTGVPDTQYF

v_call: TRBV7-2
d_call: TRBD2
j_call: TRBJ2-7
clone_size: .
cdr3_nt: TGTGCCAGCAGCTTAGGGACTAGCGGGAGGGCCCTCTACGAGCAGTACTTC
cdr3_aa: CASSLGTSGRALYEQYF

v_call: TRBV4-3
d_call: TRBD2
j_call: TRBJ2-5
clone_size: many
cdr3_nt: TGCGCCAGCAGCCAAGATTTGGTAGCGGGGGGGAAGACCCAGTACTTC
cdr3_aa: CASSQDLVAGGKTQYF

v_call: TRBV3-1
d_call: .
j_call: TRBJ2-5
clone_size: .
cdr3_nt: TGTGCCAGCAGCCAAATCCCCGGACCGCAAGAGACCCAGTACTTC
cdr3_aa: CASSQIPGPQETQYF

v_call: TRBV7-9
d_call: .
j_call: TRBJ2-7
clone_size: .
cdr3_nt: TGTGCCAGCAGCTTAGGGACGAACTACGAGCAGTACTTC
cdr3_aa: CASSLGTNYEQYF

v_call: TRBV20-1
d_call: .
j_call: TRBJ1-3
clone_size: .
cdr3_nt: TGCAGTGCTAGAGCCGCCAGCTGCTGTCTTCAGGATGGAAACACCATATATTTT
cdr3_aa: CSARAASCCLQDGNTIYF

v_call: TRBV12-3/TRBV12-4
d_call: .
j_call: TRBJ1-3
clone_size: .
cdr3_nt: TGTGCCAGCAGTTTACGGGCCGGAAACACCATATATTTT
cdr3_aa: CASSLRAGNTIYF

v_call: TRBV3-1
d_call: .
j_call: TRBJ1-5
clone_size: .
cdr3_nt: TGTGCCAGCAGCCAAGTTTTTAGTGGCAATCAGCCCCAGCATTTT
cdr3_aa: CASSQVFSGNQPQHF

v_call: TRBV5-1
d_call: .
j_call: TRBJ2-7
clone_size: .
cdr3_nt: TGCGCCAGCAGCTTGGACAGGAGTACCTCCGACGAGCAGTACTTC
cdr3_aa: CASSLDRSTSDEQYF

v_call: TRBV4-1
d_call: .
j_call: TRBJ1-5
clone_size: few
cdr3_nt: TGCGCCAGCAGCCGTTCGGGGGGGGGTATAGGCCAGCCCCAGCATTTT
cdr3_aa: CASSRSGGGIGQPQHF

v_call: TRBV5-6
d_call: .
j_call: TRBJ1-5
clone_size: .
cdr3_nt: TGTGCCAGCAGCTCTACAGGGTTCAATCAGCCCCAGCATTTT
cdr3_aa: CASSSTGFNQPQHF

v_call: TRBV27
d_call: TRBD2
j_call: TRBJ2-1
clone_size: few
cdr3_nt: TGTGCCAGCAGTCTGCACCTGGGAGGGTGGTCTAGGGATGAGCAGTTCTTC
cdr3_aa: CASSLHLGGWSRDEQFF

v_call: TRBV6-2/TRBV6-3
d_call: TRBD2
j_call: TRBJ2-1
clone_size: .
cdr3_nt: TGTGCCAGCAGTTACCGATCCGGGACTAGCGGGAGGGCCGCCTACAATGAGCAGTTCTTC
cdr3_aa: CASSYRSGTSGRAAYNEQFF

v_call: TRBV2
d_call: .
j_call: TRBJ2-4
clone_size: .
cdr3_nt: TGTGCCAGCAGTGAAGCGCTTTTGGTTGCCAAAAACATTCAGTACTTC
cdr3_aa: CASSEALLVAKNIQYF

v_call: TRBV7-2
d_call: .
j_call: TRBJ1-3
clone_size: few
cdr3_nt: TGTGCCAACAGCCCCGGTCTGGTTGGAAACACCATATATTTT
cdr3_aa: CANSPGLVGNTIYF

v_call: TRBV20-1
d_call: TRBD2
j_call: TRBJ2-3
clone_size: .
cdr3_nt: TGCAGTGCATTAATCTGGACTAGCGGGAGTGGAGATACGCAGTATTTT
cdr3_aa: CSALIWTSGSGDTQYF

v_call: TRBV14
d_call: .
j_call: TRBJ2-4
clone_size: few
cdr3_nt: TGTGCCAGCAGCGCCGGGCCCGGGGGCATTCAGTACTTC
cdr3_aa: CASSAGPGGIQYF

v_call: TRBV20-1
d_call: .
j_call: TRBJ2-4
clone_size: few
cdr3_nt: TGCAGTGCTAGAATCGGACGGGGAGGCATTCAGTACTTC
cdr3_aa: CSARIGRGGIQYF

v_call: TRBV10-3
d_call: .
j_call: TRBJ1-6
clone_size: .
cdr3_nt: TGTGCCACCGGACAGAGCCCGGGATCACCCCTCCACTTT
cdr3_aa: CATGQSPGSPLHF

v_call: TRBV6-2/TRBV6-3
d_call: .
j_call: TRBJ2-5
clone_size: few
cdr3_nt: TGTGCCAGCAGTTGGAGTGACGCGGCCCAGTACTTC
cdr3_aa: CASSWSDAAQYF

v_call: TRBV27
d_call: .
j_call: TRBJ2-7
clone_size: few
cdr3_nt: TGTGCCAGCAGTTTACGAGTGACGGGCCGCGAGCAGTACTTC
cdr3_aa: CASSLRVTGREQYF

v_call: TRBV2
d_call: TRBD2
j_call: TRBJ2-5
clone_size: .
cdr3_nt: TGTGCCAGCAGTGATATGGGACTAGCGGAAGAGACCCAGTACTTC
cdr3_aa: CASSDMGLAEETQYF

v_call: TRBV10-3
d_call: .
j_call: TRBJ1-1
clone_size: few
cdr3_nt: TGTGCCATCAGTGAGACAGGGAGGGCGAACACTGAAGCTTTCTTT
cdr3_aa: CAISETGRANTEAFF

v_call: TRBV12-3/TRBV12-4
d_call: TRBD1
j_call: TRBJ1-5
clone_size: .
cdr3_nt: TGTGCCAGCAGTTTAACGACAGGGGCCAATCAGCCCCAGCATTTT
cdr3_aa: CASSLTTGANQPQHF

v_call: TRBV14
d_call: .
j_call: TRBJ2-7
clone_size: .
cdr3_nt: TGTGCCAGCAGCCGTCAACTAGGTCCTTCCTACGAGCAGTACTTC
cdr3_aa: CASSRQLGPSYEQYF

v_call: TRBV20-1
d_call: .
j_call: TRBJ2-1
clone_size: .
cdr3_nt: TGCAGTGTTAGCGGAAATCGCTACAATGAGCAGTTCTTC
cdr3_aa: CSVSGNRYNEQFF